What follows are 18 T cell receptor beta chains derived from one specimen sequenced in a study of blood T cell repertoires in COVID-19. Assay used: immunoSEQ multiplex PCR; TCRdb lists only in-frame clones, some missing. The sample lists approximately 65,000 clones, less than 85% occurring once. The sample was peripheral blood. The receptors shown here come from a man aged 55 to 69 with acute or convalescent COVID-19.

This clone was observed a handful of times. J is TRBJ1-1 and V is TRBV16, with no clear D. The CDR3 loop spans 13 amino acids. Germline V gives CDR1 KGHSY, CDR2 FQNENV. Trimming shortened V by 0 bases and J by 4 bases, and 6 bases separated the two germline ends. For the CDR3, the DNA is TGTGCCAGCAGCCAATCCGCGGGCACTGAAGCTTTCTTT. This translates into CASSQSAGTEAFF.

This chain connects TRBV30 to TRBJ2-3; 12 nucleotides line up with TRBD1. This CDR3 contains 14 residues. Germline loops: CDR1 GTSNPN, CDR2 SVGIG (reference sequence). Here the CDR3 DNA reads TGTGCGTGGGGACAGGGGGCTTCCGCAGATACGCAGTATTTT. The encoded protein is CAWGQGASADTQYF.

The J gene is TRBJ1-2, the V gene TRBV5-4; 7 nucleotides line up with TRBD1. The CDR3 contains 16 residues. Trimming took 4 bases from V and 5 from J; bases not matched to a gene: 14. From germline, CDR1 is SGHNT and CDR2 YYREEE (reference sequence). Here the CDR3 DNA reads TGTGCCAGCAGCAGGGACCCGGGACAGTTGATTTATGGCTACACCTTC. Residues: CASSRDPGQLIYGYTF.

The count of this clone is one. The chain carries TRBV5-1 and TRBJ2-2; TRBD1 agrees at 7 bases. CDR3 size: 15 residues. CDR1 and CDR2 (germline): SGHRS, YFSETQ. The junction had 2 bases not matched to a gene; V was cut back by 3 bases and J by 0 bases. CDR3 coding DNA: TGCGCCAGCAGCTCGACAGGGCCGAACACCGGGGAGCTGTTTTTT. Its protein product is CASSSTGPNTGELFF. The full variable domain, rest sourced from reference TRBV5-1 and TRBJ2-2, is KAGVTQTPRYLIKTRGQQVTLSCSPISGHRSVSWYQQTPGQGLQFLFEYFSETQRNKGNFPGRFSGRQFSNSRSEMNVSTLELGDSALYLCASSSTGPNTGELFFGEGSRLTVL.

The V and J genes are TRBV24-1 and TRBJ2-1; D is possibly TRBD2 (5 bases). CDR1 is KGHDR and CDR2 is SFDVKD in the germline V gene. Between the trimmed V and J ends, which lost 6 bases and 8 bases, there was a span of 7 bases. CDR3 size: 11 residues. In nucleotides, the CDR3 is TGTGCCACCAGTTTGCGGGATGAGCAGTTCTTC. This gives the protein CATSLRDEQFF.

The CDR3 DNA reads TGCGCCAGCAGCCTGAGCGAGCAGTCAGATACGCAGTATTTT. Protein: CASSLSEQSDTQYF. The chain links TRBV4-1 to TRBJ2-3; D gene unclear. CDR3 length equals 14 residues. Germline V gene lookup returns CDR1 MGHRA and CDR2 YSYEKL. V lost 4 bases, J lost 4 bases, and 12 bases lay in between.

In nucleotides, the CDR3 is TGTGCCAGCAGTTCCGGGCAGGGAAACTATGGCTACACCTTC. It translates to CASSSGQGNYGYTF. J is TRBJ1-2 and V is TRBV28; a possible D gene is TRBD1 (5 bases). The CDR3 sequence is 14 residues long. CDR1 and CDR2 from the germline V gene are MDHEN and SYDVKM. Trimming cost V 4 bases and J 2 bases, with 11 bases left between them.

The chain is built from TRBV3-1 (or the pseudogene TRBV3-2) and TRBJ2-1; D might be TRBD1 (6 bases). CDR1 LGHDT and CDR2 YNNKEL come from the germline V gene (reference sequence). The CDR3 loop spans 15 amino acids. The germline V and J ends were trimmed by 0 bases and 6 bases, with 12 bases remaining between them. The CDR3 DNA sequence: TGTGCCAGCAGCCAAGATAACAGGGCGAGCAATGAGCAGTTCTTC. Its protein is CASSQDNRASNEQFF.

V usage is TRBV19 and J usage is TRBJ1-5; tentatively, D is TRBD1 (6 bases). Trimming shortened V by 3 bases and J by 3 bases, and 12 bases separated the two germline ends. The germline CDR1 and CDR2 sequences are LNHDA and SQIVND (reference sequence). This CDR3 region has 15 residues. The CDR3 nucleotides are TGTGCCAGTAGTATGGGGGCAGGGCACAATCAGCCCCAGCATTTT. It yields the protein CASSMGAGHNQPQHF.

The chain uses TRBV5-1 and TRBJ1-2; TRBD1 matches 9 bases. Germline CDR1 SGHRS, CDR2 YFSETQ. The V gene end was trimmed by 3 bases and the J gene end by 5 bases; junction bases not matched to a gene: 8. The CDR3 runs 15 residues. CDR3 residues: CASSSGDREAYGYTF. Here the CDR3 DNA reads TGCGCCAGCAGCTCTGGGGACAGGGAGGCATATGGCTACACCTTC.

The count of this clone is one. A read error may explain this, as a much larger clone is one base away. V and J are TRBV2 and TRBJ1-1; no definite D call. Trimming removed 6 bases from V and 0 bases from J, with 11 bases in between. CDR1 and CDR2 from the germline V gene are SNHLY and FYNNEI. The CDR3 consists of 14 residues. The CDR3 DNA reads TGTGCCAGCAGCCTTGGACTGATGAACACTGAAGCTTTCTTT. Translation: CASSLGLMNTEAFF.

J is TRBJ1-1 and V is TRBV27; no reliable D call. Germline V lookup: CDR1 MNHEY, CDR2 SMNVEV (reference sequence). V was shortened by 5 bases and J by 0 bases, with 10 bases between the two germline ends. This CDR3 has 14 amino acids. This CDR3 reads CASSDPGMNTEAFF. The DNA for the CDR3 is TGTGCCAGCAGTGATCCAGGCATGAACACTGAAGCTTTCTTT.

The rearrangement uses TRBV7-8 and TRBJ1-6; possibly TRBD1 for D (5 bases). Germline loops: CDR1 SGHVS, CDR2 FQNEAQ. The CDR3 runs 15 residues. V lost 3 bases to trimming and J lost 8 bases, with 14 bases between them. The CDR3 DNA is TGTGCCAGCAGCTTGTCCGGGAGAGGGGATTCACCCCTCCACTTT. Translation gives CASSLSGRGDSPLHF.

The rearrangement links TRBV28 to TRBJ2-7; possible D gene TRBD1, 5 bases. The CDR3 covers 12 residues. V was cut by 6 bases and J by 3 bases, with 9 bases left in between. Germline CDR1 and CDR2: MDHEN and SYDVKM. As DNA, the CDR3 is TGTGCCAGCAGGGTAAGGGGCTACGAGCAGTACTTC. It codes for CASRVRGYEQYF.

CDR3 sequence (DNA): TGTGCCAGCAGCCCTACAGGGACGACCTACGAGCAGTACTTC. Translated, it gives CASSPTGTTYEQYF. The rearrangement links TRBV13 to TRBJ2-7, with a possible D match to TRBD1 (6 bases). From germline, CDR1 is PRHDT and CDR2 FYEKMQ (reference sequence). V gave up 5 bases and J gave up 2 bases, with 13 bases separating them. The length of the CDR3 is 14 residues.

This chain joins TRBV5-8 and TRBJ1-1; D is possibly TRBD1 (6 bases). Germline V gene data show CDR1 as SGHTS and CDR2 as YDEGEE. The CDR3 is 14 amino acids. V shed 4 bases and J shed 2 bases, with 12 bases lying between them. The CDR3 nucleotides are TGTGCCAGCAGCGAGGGGACAATCAACACTGAAGCTTTCTTT. It encodes CASSEGTINTEAFF.

The J gene is TRBJ1-1, the V gene TRBV3-1 (or the pseudogene TRBV3-2), with D possibly TRBD1 on 5 matching bases. Germline V gene data show CDR1 as LGHDT and CDR2 as YNNKEL (reference sequence). The CDR3 loop spans 14 amino acids. Trimming removed 4 bases from V and 5 bases from J, with 14 bases in between. The CDR3 loop is CASSLGGVETEAFF. DNA for the CDR3: TGTGCCAGCAGCCTGGGGGGTGTCGAGACTGAAGCTTTCTTT.

This clone came up once. The chain couples TRBV27 to TRBJ2-7; D is possibly TRBD1 (5 bases). The CDR3 spans 15 residues. CDR1 is MNHEY and CDR2 is SMNVEV in the germline V gene (reference sequence). Deletions cut 5 bases from V and 0 bases from J, with 14 bases between. DNA for the CDR3: TGTGCCAGCAGTGCCACGAGACAGAGCTCCTACGAGCAGTACTTC. Amino acids: CASSATRQSSYEQYF.